The clone carrying this T cell receptor (beta chain) was detected only once. The source of the sample is a study of blood T cell repertoires in COVID-19. Across the whole study: PBMCs, B-cell-depleted T cells, or T cells were the source of the cDNA or gDNA that made up the material.

Trimming took off 4 bases at V and 3 bases at J, with 7 bases between the two ends. The CDR3 spans 13 residues. Clones were read by immunoSEQ multiplex PCR, and TCRdb kept only the in-frame ones, dropping some. In the table there are around 280,000 clones, roughly 86% of which are singletons. The genes are TRBV12-3 or TRBV12-4 and TRBJ1-5, with unresolved D. This receptor was identified in a man between 65 and 85 years old with acute or convalescent COVID-19. Source material: peripheral blood. In DNA form, the CDR3 reads TGTGCCAGCAGTTACTCTAACAATCAGCCCCAGCATTTT. Residues: CASSYSNNQPQHF.